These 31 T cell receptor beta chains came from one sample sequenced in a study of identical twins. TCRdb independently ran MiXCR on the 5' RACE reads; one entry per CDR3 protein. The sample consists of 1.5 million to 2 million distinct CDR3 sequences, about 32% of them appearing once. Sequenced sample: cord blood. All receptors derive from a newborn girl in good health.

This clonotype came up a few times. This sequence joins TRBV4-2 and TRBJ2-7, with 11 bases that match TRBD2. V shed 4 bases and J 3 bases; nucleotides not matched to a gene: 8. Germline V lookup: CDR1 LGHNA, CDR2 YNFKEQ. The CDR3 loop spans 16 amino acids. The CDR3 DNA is TGTGCCAGCAGCCTGAAACCCGGGACTAGCGGCTACGAGCAGTACTTC. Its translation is CASSLKPGTSGYEQYF.

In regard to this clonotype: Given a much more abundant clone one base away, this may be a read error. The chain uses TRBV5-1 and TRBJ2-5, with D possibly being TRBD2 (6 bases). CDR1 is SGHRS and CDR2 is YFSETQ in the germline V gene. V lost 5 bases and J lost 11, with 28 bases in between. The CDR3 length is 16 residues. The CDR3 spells CASRRTPGLPRNEQYF. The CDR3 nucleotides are TGCGCCAGCAGGCGTACACCGGGACTGCCCCGCAATGAGCAGTACTTC.

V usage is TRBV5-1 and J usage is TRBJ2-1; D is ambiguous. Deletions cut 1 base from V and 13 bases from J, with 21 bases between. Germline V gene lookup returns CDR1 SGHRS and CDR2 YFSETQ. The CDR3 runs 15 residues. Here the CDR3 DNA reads TGCGCCAGCAGCTTGATTCCAGCAGCCCAAGAGACCCAGTTCTTC. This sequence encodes CASSLIPAAQETQFF.

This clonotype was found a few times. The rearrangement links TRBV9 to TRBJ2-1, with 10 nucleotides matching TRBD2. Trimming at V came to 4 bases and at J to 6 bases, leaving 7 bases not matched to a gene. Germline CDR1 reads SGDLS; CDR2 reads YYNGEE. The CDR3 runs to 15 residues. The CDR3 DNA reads TGTGCCAGCAGCTCACGACTAGCGGGCTCCAATGAGCAGTTCTTC. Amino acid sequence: CASSSRLAGSNEQFF.

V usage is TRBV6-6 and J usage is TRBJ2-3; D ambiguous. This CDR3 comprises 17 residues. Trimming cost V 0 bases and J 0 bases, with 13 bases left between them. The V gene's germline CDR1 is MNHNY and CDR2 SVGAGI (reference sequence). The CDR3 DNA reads TGTGCCAGCAGTTACTCGAGTACCCGGGCTAGCACAGATACGCAGTATTTT. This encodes CASSYSSTRASTDTQYF.

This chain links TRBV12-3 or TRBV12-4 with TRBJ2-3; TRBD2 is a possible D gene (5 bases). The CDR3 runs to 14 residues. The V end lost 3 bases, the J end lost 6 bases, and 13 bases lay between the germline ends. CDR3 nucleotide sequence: TGTGCCAGCAGTTTGACGGGGTCGGGGGATACGCAGTATTTT. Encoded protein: CASSLTGSGDTQYF.

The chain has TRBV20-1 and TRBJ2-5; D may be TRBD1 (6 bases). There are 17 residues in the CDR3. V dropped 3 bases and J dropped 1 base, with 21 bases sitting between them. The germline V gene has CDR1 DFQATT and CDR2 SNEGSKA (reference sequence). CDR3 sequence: CSASSFVSGHLQETQYF. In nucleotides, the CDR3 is TGCAGTGCTAGTTCGTTCGTATCGGGACACCTCCAAGAGACCCAGTACTTC.

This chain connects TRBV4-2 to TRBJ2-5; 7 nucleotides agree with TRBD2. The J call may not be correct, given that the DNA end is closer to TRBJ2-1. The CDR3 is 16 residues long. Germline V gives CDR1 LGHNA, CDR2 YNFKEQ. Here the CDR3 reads CASSQEGASGQETQFF. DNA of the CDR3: TGTGCCAGCAGCCAAGAGGGAGCTAGCGGTCAAGAGACCCAGTTCTTC.

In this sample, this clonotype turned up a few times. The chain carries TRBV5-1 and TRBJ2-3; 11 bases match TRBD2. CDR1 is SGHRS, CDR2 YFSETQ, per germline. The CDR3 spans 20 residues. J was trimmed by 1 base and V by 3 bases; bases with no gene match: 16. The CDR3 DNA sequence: TGCGCCAGCAGCTCCCCAATAACTAGCGGGGGCACCCTTCGCACAGATACGCAGTATTTT. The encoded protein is CASSSPITSGGTLRTDTQYF.

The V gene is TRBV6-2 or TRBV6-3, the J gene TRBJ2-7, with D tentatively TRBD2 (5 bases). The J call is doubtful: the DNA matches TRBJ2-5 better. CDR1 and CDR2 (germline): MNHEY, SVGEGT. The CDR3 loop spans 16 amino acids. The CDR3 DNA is TGTGCCAGCAGTTACGTCCGGGGAAGAGGAGGAGAGACCCAGTACTTC. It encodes CASSYVRGRGGETQYF.

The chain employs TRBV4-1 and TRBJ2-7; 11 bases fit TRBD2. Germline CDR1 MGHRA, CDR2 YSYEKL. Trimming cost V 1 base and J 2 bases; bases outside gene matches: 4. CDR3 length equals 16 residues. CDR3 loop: CASSQGLAGITYEQYF. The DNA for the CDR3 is TGCGCCAGCAGCCAAGGACTAGCGGGGATAACCTACGAGCAGTACTTC.

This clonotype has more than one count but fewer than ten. The CDR3 reads CASSFIRGLPGEWADTQYF. The DNA of the CDR3 is TGTGCCAGCAGCTTTATACGTGGGCTGCCCGGTGAGTGGGCAGATACGCAGTATTTT. The V call is TRBV7-2, the J call TRBJ2-3; D not resolved. Trimming took off 3 bases at V and 4 bases at J, with 26 bases between the two ends. Germline V gives CDR1 SGHTA, CDR2 FQGNSA. The CDR3 consists of 19 residues.

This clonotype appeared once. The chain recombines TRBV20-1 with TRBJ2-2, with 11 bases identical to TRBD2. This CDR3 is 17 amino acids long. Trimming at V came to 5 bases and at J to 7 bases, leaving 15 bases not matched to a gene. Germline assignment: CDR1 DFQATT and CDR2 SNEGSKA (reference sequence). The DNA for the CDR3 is TGCAGTGCTCGGACTAGCGGGTCGGGCCGGAGGATCGGGGAGCTGTTTTTT. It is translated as CSARTSGSGRRIGELFF.

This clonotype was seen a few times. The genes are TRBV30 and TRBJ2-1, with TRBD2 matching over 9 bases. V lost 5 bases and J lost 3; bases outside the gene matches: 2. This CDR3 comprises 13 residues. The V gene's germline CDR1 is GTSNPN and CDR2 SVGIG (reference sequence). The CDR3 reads CAWLAGNYNEQFF. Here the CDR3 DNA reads TGTGCCTGGCTAGCGGGAAACTACAATGAGCAGTTCTTC. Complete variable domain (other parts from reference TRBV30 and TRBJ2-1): SQTIHQWPATLVQPVGSPLSLECTVEGTSNPNLYWYRQAAGRGLQLLFYSVGIGQISSEVPQNLSASRPQDRQFILSSKKLLLSDSGFYLCAWLAGNYNEQFFGPGTRLTVL.

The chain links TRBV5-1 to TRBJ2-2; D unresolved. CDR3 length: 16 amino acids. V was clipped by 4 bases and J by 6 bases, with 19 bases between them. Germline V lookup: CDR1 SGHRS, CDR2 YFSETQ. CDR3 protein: CASSRHEFLLAGELFF. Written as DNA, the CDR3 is TGCGCCAGCAGCAGGCACGAATTTCTTTTGGCCGGGGAGCTGTTTTTT.

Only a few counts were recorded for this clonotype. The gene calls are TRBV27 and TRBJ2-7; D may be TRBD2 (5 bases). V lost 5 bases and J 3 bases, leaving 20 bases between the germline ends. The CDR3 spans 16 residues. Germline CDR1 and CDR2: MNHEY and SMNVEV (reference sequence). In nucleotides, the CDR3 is TGTGCCAGCAGTCCCAACGGCCGGGGATTCTACTACGAGCAGTACTTC. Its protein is CASSPNGRGFYYEQYF.

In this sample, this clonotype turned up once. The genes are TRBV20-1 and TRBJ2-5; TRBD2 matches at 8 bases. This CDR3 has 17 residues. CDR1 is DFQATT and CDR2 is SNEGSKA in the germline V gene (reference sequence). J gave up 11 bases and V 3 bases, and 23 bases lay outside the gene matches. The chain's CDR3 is CSASWIAGTHTDNEQYF. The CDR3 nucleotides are TGCAGTGCTAGTTGGATAGCGGGGACACACACCGACAATGAGCAGTACTTC.

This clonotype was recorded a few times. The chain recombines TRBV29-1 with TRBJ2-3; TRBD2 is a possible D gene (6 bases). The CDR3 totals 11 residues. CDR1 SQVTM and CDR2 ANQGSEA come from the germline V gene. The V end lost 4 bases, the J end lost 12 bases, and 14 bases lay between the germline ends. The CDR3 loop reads CSVGGTPGQYF. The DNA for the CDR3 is TGCAGCGTTGGCGGGACTCCTGGACAGTATTTT.

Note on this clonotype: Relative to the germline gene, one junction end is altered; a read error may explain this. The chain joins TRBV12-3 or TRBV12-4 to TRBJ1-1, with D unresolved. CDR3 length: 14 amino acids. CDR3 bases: TGTTCCAGCAGTCCCGTGATCTTGAACACTGAAGCTTTCTTT. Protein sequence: CSSSPVILNTEAFF.

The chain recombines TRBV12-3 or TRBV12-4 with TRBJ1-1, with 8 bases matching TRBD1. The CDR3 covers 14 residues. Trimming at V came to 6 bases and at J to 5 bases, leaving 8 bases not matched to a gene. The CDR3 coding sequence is TGTGCCAGCAGAAAAGGACAGGGAAGAACTGAAGCTTTCTTT. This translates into CASRKGQGRTEAFF.

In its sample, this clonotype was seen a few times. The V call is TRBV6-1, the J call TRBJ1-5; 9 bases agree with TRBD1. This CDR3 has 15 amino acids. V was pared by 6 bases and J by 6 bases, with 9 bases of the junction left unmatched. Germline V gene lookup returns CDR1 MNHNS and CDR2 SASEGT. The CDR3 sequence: CASRRGQGGIQPQHF. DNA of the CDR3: TGTGCCAGCAGGAGGGGACAGGGAGGGATTCAGCCCCAGCATTTT.

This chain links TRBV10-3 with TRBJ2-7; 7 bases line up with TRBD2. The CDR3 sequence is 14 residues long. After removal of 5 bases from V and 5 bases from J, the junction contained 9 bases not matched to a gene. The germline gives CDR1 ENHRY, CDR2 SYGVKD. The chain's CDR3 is CAISLAGRSNEQYF. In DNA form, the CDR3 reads TGTGCCATCAGTTTGGCCGGGAGGTCGAACGAGCAGTACTTC.

CDR3 sequence reads: CSARGLRVSQGETQYF. The CDR3 nucleotides read TGCAGTGCTAGAGGCCTCCGGGTCTCCCAGGGGGAGACCCAGTACTTC. This sequence joins TRBV20-1 and TRBJ2-5; D is perhaps TRBD1 (6 bases). CDR3 size: 16 residues. Germline V CDR1 and CDR2: DFQATT, SNEGSKA (reference sequence). V was trimmed by 1 base and J by 5 bases, leaving 20 bases between them.

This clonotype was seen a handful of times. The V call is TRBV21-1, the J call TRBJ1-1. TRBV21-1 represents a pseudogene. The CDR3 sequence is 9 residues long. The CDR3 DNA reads TGTGCCAGCAGCCCTTGTGCTTTCTTT. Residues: CASSPCAFF.

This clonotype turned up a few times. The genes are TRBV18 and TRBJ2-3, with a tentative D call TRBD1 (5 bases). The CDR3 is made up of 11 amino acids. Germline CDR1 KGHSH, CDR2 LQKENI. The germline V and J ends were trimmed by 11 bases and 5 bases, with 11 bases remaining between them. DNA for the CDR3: TGTGCCTCTCGACAGAAAGATACGCAGTATTTT. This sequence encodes CASRQKDTQYF.

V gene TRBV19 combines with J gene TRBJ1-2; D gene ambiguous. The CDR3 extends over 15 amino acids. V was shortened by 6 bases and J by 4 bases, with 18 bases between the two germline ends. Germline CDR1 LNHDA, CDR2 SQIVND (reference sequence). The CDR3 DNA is TGTGCCAGTAGAAGTCGGGGAGAAAAAGGCTATGGCTACACCTTC. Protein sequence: CASRSRGEKGYGYTF.

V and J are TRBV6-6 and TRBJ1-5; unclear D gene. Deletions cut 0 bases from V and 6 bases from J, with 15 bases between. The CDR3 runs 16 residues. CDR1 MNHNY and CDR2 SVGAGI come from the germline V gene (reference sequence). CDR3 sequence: CASSYSKTWEGQPQHF. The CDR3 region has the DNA TGTGCCAGCAGTTACTCGAAGACTTGGGAAGGTCAGCCCCAGCATTTT.

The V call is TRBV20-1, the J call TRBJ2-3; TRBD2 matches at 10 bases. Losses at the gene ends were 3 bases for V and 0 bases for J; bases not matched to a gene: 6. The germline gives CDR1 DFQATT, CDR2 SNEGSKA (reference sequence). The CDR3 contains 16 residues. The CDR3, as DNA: TGCAGTGCTAGGCTAGCGGGGGCCACTAGCACAGATACGCAGTATTTT. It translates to CSARLAGATSTDTQYF.

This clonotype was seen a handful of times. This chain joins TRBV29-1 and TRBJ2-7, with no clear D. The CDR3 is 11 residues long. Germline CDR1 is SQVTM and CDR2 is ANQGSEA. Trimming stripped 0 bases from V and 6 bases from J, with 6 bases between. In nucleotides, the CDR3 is TGCAGCGTTGAAGATCAGCTCGAGCAGTACTTC. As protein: CSVEDQLEQYF.

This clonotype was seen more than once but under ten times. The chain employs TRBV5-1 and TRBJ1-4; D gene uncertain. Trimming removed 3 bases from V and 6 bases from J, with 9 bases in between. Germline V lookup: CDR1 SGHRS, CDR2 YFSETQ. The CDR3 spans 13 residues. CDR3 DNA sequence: TGCGCCAGCAGCTCAAGCATCCATGAAAAACTGTTTTTT. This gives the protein CASSSSIHEKLFF.

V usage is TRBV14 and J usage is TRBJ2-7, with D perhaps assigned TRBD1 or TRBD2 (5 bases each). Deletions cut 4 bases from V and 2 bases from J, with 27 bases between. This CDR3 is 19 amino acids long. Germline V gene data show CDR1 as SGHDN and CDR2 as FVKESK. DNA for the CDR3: TGTGCCAGCAGCCGAGTACAAAGGCCCTGGGGACCCGATCCCTACGAGCAGTACTTC. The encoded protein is CASSRVQRPWGPDPYEQYF.